The 9 T cell receptor beta chains below all came from one sample that was sequenced in a study of T-cell memory formation after mild COVID-19. Each CDR3 protein gets one entry after TCRdb re-called the 5' RACE reads with MiXCR. The table records approximately 150,000 distinct CDR3 sequences, 15% to 20% of them present only once. Material for sequencing was PBMCs or a T cell subset sorted from them (not recorded which). These receptors originate from an adult woman who had mild COVID-19 (a few samples of this study predate the infection). Cell type and time point are not known.

The CDR3 here is CASGLASGRISEQYF. The CDR3 bases are TGTGCTAGTGGTTTGGCTAGCGGGAGGATTTCCGAGCAGTACTTC. V is TRBV12-5 and J is TRBJ2-7; 11 nucleotides line up with TRBD2. Germline CDR1 and CDR2: LGHNT and FRNRAP. The CDR3 contains 15 residues. J was trimmed by 6 bases and V by 1 base; bases with no gene match: 5.

Only a few counts were recorded for this clonotype. This chain joins TRBV4-1 and TRBJ2-2, with D tentatively TRBD2 (6 bases). The CDR3 totals 15 residues. Trimming took 0 bases from V and 4 from J, leaving 9 bases between them. Germline V lookup: CDR1 MGHRA, CDR2 YSYEKL. This chain's CDR3 is CASSQEYGSTGELFF. CDR3 DNA sequence: TGCGCCAGCAGCCAAGAATACGGGAGCACCGGGGAGCTGTTTTTT.

V is TRBV2 and J is TRBJ2-1; D is perhaps TRBD1 (6 bases). Germline V gene sequence: CDR1 SNHLY, CDR2 FYNNEI. The CDR3 is 14 residues long. Between the trimmed V and J ends, which lost 5 bases and 5 bases, there was a span of 13 bases. CDR3 nucleotide sequence: TGTGCCAGCAGTATCCGACAGGAGGACAATGAGCAGTTCTTC. This codes for CASSIRQEDNEQFF.

A word on this clonotype: One end of the junction varies from germline; a read error may be responsible. This chain uses TRBV6-5 with TRBJ2-7; 8 bases are shared with TRBD1. This CDR3 has 15 residues. Germline V gene lookup returns CDR1 MNHEY and CDR2 SVGAGI. CDR3 nucleotide sequence: TGTGCCAGCAGTTACTCGGACAGGGTCTCCGCCGAGCAGCACTTC. Protein sequence: CASSYSDRVSAEQHF.

This clonotype came up once. The chain employs TRBV30 and TRBJ1-2; TRBD1 agrees at 9 bases. The CDR3 totals 13 residues. Germline-derived CDR1 and CDR2 are GTSNPN and SVGIG (reference sequence). V shed 5 bases and J 2 bases; nucleotides not matched to a gene: 3. The CDR3 nucleotides read TGTGCCTGGGGGACAGGGTGGAACTATGGCTACACCTTC. It translates to CAWGTGWNYGYTF.

The chain carries TRBV5-6 and TRBJ2-7, with 12 nucleotides matching TRBD1. The germline V gene has CDR1 SGHDT and CDR2 YYEEEE. The J segment lost 7 bases and the V segment lost 0 bases, leaving 5 bases of the junction unmatched. The CDR3 has 15 residues. CDR3 amino acids: CASSLAGTGGWEQYF. CDR3 in DNA: TGTGCCAGCAGCTTGGCTGGGACAGGGGGCTGGGAGCAGTACTTC.

This clonotype was detected only a few times. The chain is built from TRBV2 and TRBJ2-1; 8 nucleotides align to TRBD1. Germline V gene sequence: CDR1 SNHLY, CDR2 FYNNEI. The CDR3 covers 15 residues. With V trimmed by 7 bases and J by 4 bases, 9 bases remained unmatched. The CDR3 nucleotides read TGTGCCAGCACCCTTGACAGGGGAACTTACAATGAGCAGTTCTTC. This encodes CASTLDRGTYNEQFF.

The V and J genes are TRBV20-1 and TRBJ2-7; tentative D call: TRBD1 (6 bases). The CDR3 has 15 residues. V dropped 3 bases and J dropped 0 bases, with 15 bases sitting between them. Germline lookup yields CDR1 DFQATT and CDR2 SNEGSKA (reference sequence). For the CDR3, the DNA is TGCAGTGCTAGCAACAGGGCGCGGAGCTCCTACGAGCAGTACTTC. Translation: CSASNRARSSYEQYF.

A few counts support this clonotype. The J gene is TRBJ1-6, the V gene TRBV20-1, with D maybe TRBD1 (5 bases). Between the trimmed V and J ends, which lost 4 bases and 0 bases, there was a span of 10 bases. This CDR3 spans 15 amino acids. Per the germline V gene, CDR1 is DFQATT and CDR2 is SNEGSKA (reference sequence). CDR3 in DNA: TGCAGTGCTAAGTTGAGGGGCTCCTATAATTCACCCCTCCACTTT. It translates to CSAKLRGSYNSPLHF.